One and the same sample provided the 21 T cell receptor beta chains below, sequenced in a study of CD8+CD57+ T cells in acquired aplastic anemia (dated by TCRdb to the late 2010s). The listed sequencing device is Illumina HiSeq 2000. Genomic DNA was used as template for profiling of TCR beta VDJ combinations and CDR3 sequences. The public sequencing data were trimmed at Q25 with fastp and processed into clonotypes with MiXCR by TCRdb, which kept only in-frame beta chains. Each entry is one CDR3 protein sequence, shown with its most common DNA and genes. The sample records under 350,000 distinct CDR3 sequences, 56% of which are singletons. 6.5% to 10% of the sample is taken by the ten largest. Material: sorted CD4+, CD8+, or CD8+CD57+ T cells (not recorded which) from PBMCs. Receptors originate from a human donor with severe aplastic anemia or a healthy control (not recorded which).

The rearrangement links TRBV7-9 to TRBJ1-1; D gene ambiguous. The CDR3 runs to 14 residues. The germline V and J ends were trimmed by 1 base and 3 bases, with 9 bases remaining between them. Germline CDR1 reads SEHNR; CDR2 reads FQNEAQ (reference sequence). In DNA, the CDR3 is TGTGCCAGCAGCTTAGTGGCCAGGTACACTGAAGCTTTCTTT. Encoded protein: CASSLVARYTEAFF.

The chain uses TRBV4-1 and TRBJ1-1; 8 bases line up with TRBD1. There are 17 residues in the CDR3. V lost 1 base, J lost 6 bases, and 13 bases stayed unmatched. CDR1 is MGHRA, CDR2 YSYEKL, per germline. The CDR3 sequence: CASSQGGRGRSGAEAFF. CDR3 nucleotide sequence: TGCGCCAGCAGCCAAGGTGGCAGGGGGCGAAGTGGGGCTGAAGCTTTCTTT.

CDR3 coding DNA: TGCAGTGCTTCCGGGACAGATACCAATCAGCCCCAGCATTTT. Its translation is CSASGTDTNQPQHF. This chain connects TRBV20-1 to TRBJ1-5; 7 bases agree with TRBD1. Germline V gene lookup returns CDR1 DFQATT and CDR2 SNEGSKA (reference sequence). This CDR3 has 14 residues. Trimming at V came to 5 bases and at J to 3 bases, leaving 7 bases not matched to a gene.

This clonotype was recorded at least ten times. V usage is TRBV19 and J usage is TRBJ1-3; TRBD1 is a possible D gene (6 bases). The CDR3 contains 15 residues. Germline V gene data show CDR1 as LNHDA and CDR2 as SQIVND (reference sequence). V lost 6 bases and J lost 3, with 15 bases in between. CDR3: CASRTAGVVGNTIYF. CDR3 bases: TGTGCCAGTAGAACTGCAGGGGTTGTTGGAAACACCATATATTTT.

In this sample, this clonotype turned up a few times. J is TRBJ2-2 and V is TRBV19; TRBD1 aligns across 10 bases. The junction had 5 bases not matched to a gene; V was cut back by 3 bases and J by 4 bases. The CDR3 consists of 16 residues. The germline V gene encodes CDR1 LNHDA and CDR2 SQIVND (reference sequence). CDR3 DNA sequence: TGTGCCAGTAGTATGTTGGGACAGGGGCGCACCGGGGAGCTGTTTTTT. Translation gives CASSMLGQGRTGELFF.

At least ten counts were recorded for this clonotype. The chain is built from TRBV2 and TRBJ1-1, with a weak D call TRBD1 (6 bases). CDR3 size: 13 residues. The V end lost 6 bases, the J end lost 1 base, and 9 bases lay between the germline ends. The germline V gene has CDR1 SNHLY and CDR2 FYNNEI. This chain's CDR3 is CASRGHQNTEAFF. The CDR3 DNA reads TGTGCCAGCAGGGGACACCAGAACACTGAAGCTTTCTTT.

V and J are TRBV10-3 and TRBJ1-6; D uncertain. The CDR3 spans 13 residues. The V gene lost 11 bases and the J gene lost 10 bases, with 18 bases spanning the gap. The V gene's germline CDR1 is ENHRY and CDR2 SYGVKD. As DNA, the CDR3 is TGTGCCGTCAAAGCTGGGTTCGGCTCACCCCTCCACTTT. Translated: CAVKAGFGSPLHF.

This chain uses TRBV20-1 with TRBJ1-6; no definite D call. The CDR3 sequence is 18 residues long. Per the germline V gene, CDR1 is DFQATT and CDR2 is SNEGSKA (reference sequence). Trimming removed 6 bases at V and 2 bases at J, with 23 bases between. For the CDR3, the DNA is TGCAGTGCCGGGATGAGATCTCGTGACCGGCCCTATAATTCACCCCTCCACTTT. As protein: CSAGMRSRDRPYNSPLHF.

The chain has TRBV10-2 and TRBJ1-5; D remains ambiguous. The V end was cut by 10 bases, the J end by 8 bases, with 21 bases between. The CDR3 has 14 residues. Germline-derived CDR1 and CDR2 are WSHSY and SAAADI. DNA for the CDR3: TGCGCCAACAGAACGACTAACCTTGGGGAGCCCCAGCATTTT. Translating gives CANRTTNLGEPQHF.

This clonotype is a singleton in its sample. V is TRBV20-1 and J is TRBJ2-1; D is unresolved. Germline assignment: CDR1 DFQATT and CDR2 SNEGSKA (reference sequence). There are 12 residues in the CDR3. Trimming took 3 bases from V and 9 from J, leaving 12 bases between them. The CDR3 loop is CSARKTTIEQFF. The CDR3 DNA reads TGCAGTGCTAGGAAAACAACAATTGAGCAGTTCTTC.

V is TRBV29-1 and J is TRBJ2-7; 9 bases align to TRBD1. Trimming at V came to 7 bases and at J to 6 bases, leaving 10 bases not matched to a gene. Germline V gene sequence: CDR1 SQVTM, CDR2 ANQGSEA. The CDR3 extends over 13 amino acids. CDR3 sequence: CSGQRDRVSEQYF. Here the CDR3 DNA reads TGCAGCGGACAACGGGACAGGGTAAGCGAGCAGTACTTC.

The chain carries TRBV2 and TRBJ2-1, with 8 bases that match TRBD1. CDR1 and CDR2 from the germline V gene are SNHLY and FYNNEI. CDR3 length: 15 residues. Trimming removed 6 bases from V and 0 bases from J; junction bases left unmatched: 4. This CDR3 is CASRRQGSSYNEQFF. The CDR3 nucleotides are TGTGCCAGCAGAAGACAGGGGAGCTCCTACAATGAGCAGTTCTTC.

At least ten counts were recorded for this clonotype. The chain carries TRBV20-1 and TRBJ1-1; maybe TRBD1 (5 bases). Between the trimmed V and J ends, which lost 1 base and 5 bases, there was a span of 20 bases. Germline assignment: CDR1 DFQATT and CDR2 SNEGSKA (reference sequence). This CDR3 region has 16 residues. Here the CDR3 DNA reads TGCAGTGCTAGAGCCTTGCTGCAACGGGGGAGGACTGAAGCTTTCTTT. Protein product: CSARALLQRGRTEAFF.

This chain uses TRBV7-2 with TRBJ1-5, with TRBD1 identical over 9 bases. CDR1 SGHTA and CDR2 FQGNSA come from the germline V gene. This CDR3 region has 16 residues. V was pared by 1 base and J by 3 bases, with 4 bases of the junction left unmatched. The CDR3 DNA sequence: TGTGCCAGCAGCTTAGTGGGACAGGGTCTCAATCAGCCCCAGCATTTT. Protein sequence: CASSLVGQGLNQPQHF.

This sequence joins TRBV7-8 and TRBJ2-7; 8 bases map to TRBD1. The length of the CDR3 is 14 residues. CDR1 and CDR2 from the germline V gene are SGHVS and FQNEAQ. J was trimmed by 6 bases and V by 4 bases; bases with no gene match: 8. The CDR3 DNA sequence: TGTGCCAGCAGCTCCCGGTGGACAGGGCGCGAGCAGTACTTC. It translates to CASSSRWTGREQYF. The variable domain in full, completed from reference TRBV7-8 and TRBJ2-7, reads GAGVSQSPRYKVAKRGQDVALRCDPISGHVSLFWYQQALGQGPEFLTYFQNEAQLDKSGLPSDRFFAERPEGSVSTLKIQRTQQEDSAVYLCASSSRWTGREQYFGPGTRLTVT.

As for this clonotype: The junction does not match germline at one end; this may be a read error. This rearrangement joins TRBV29-1 to TRBJ1-1; D unresolved. The germline V gene has CDR1 SQVTM and CDR2 ANQGSEA. The CDR3 consists of 14 residues. The CDR3 region is CSVEDLQRNTEASF. DNA of the CDR3: TGCAGCGTCGAAGATCTCCAACGGAACACTGAAGCTTCCTTT.

The chain carries TRBV7-9 and TRBJ2-3, with D possibly being TRBD1 or TRBD2 (5 bases each). This CDR3 has 14 residues. Trimming took 6 bases from V and 7 from J, leaving 17 bases between them. Germline values: CDR1 SEHNR, CDR2 FQNEAQ (reference sequence). The CDR3 DNA reads as TGTGCCAGCAGTGAAGCAGGGACGGTTAATACGCAGTATTTT. It encodes CASSEAGTVNTQYF.

The CDR3 here is CASAQGDQPQHF. The DNA for the CDR3 is TGTGCCAGCGCACAGGGAGATCAGCCCCAGCATTTT. The chain joins TRBV5-4 to TRBJ1-5, with D maybe TRBD1 (6 bases). This CDR3 has 12 residues. V was pared by 7 bases and J by 5 bases, with 10 bases between. CDR1 is SGHNT, CDR2 YYREEE, per germline (reference sequence).

The J gene is TRBJ2-2, the V gene TRBV7-9, with 16 nucleotides matching TRBD2. Germline-derived CDR1 and CDR2 are SEHNR and FQNEAQ (reference sequence). This CDR3 has 17 residues. V lost 2 bases, J lost 7 bases, and 4 bases stayed unmatched. CDR3 sequence: CASSLSGTSGGDGELFF. Written as DNA, the CDR3 is TGTGCCAGCAGCTTATCCGGGACTAGCGGGGGGGACGGGGAGCTGTTTTTT.

The chain is built from TRBV29-1 and TRBJ2-1; maybe TRBD2 (7 bases). Germline lookup yields CDR1 SQVTM and CDR2 ANQGSEA. With 4 bases removed from V and 8 bases from J, the gap between germline ends came to 21 bases. The CDR3 spans 15 residues. The CDR3 region is CSVGERDKGFDEQFF. The CDR3 DNA reads TGCAGCGTTGGGGAGCGGGACAAGGGGTTCGATGAGCAGTTCTTC.

This clonotype was seen many times. The rearrangement joins TRBV19 to TRBJ2-2, with 7 bases lining up with TRBD1. CDR3 length equals 13 residues. The ends lost 6 bases at V and 5 bases at J; junction bases unmatched: 3. From germline, CDR1 is LNHDA and CDR2 SQIVND (reference sequence). The CDR3 bases are TGTGCCAGTAGAACGACAGGGACCGGGGAGCTGTTTTTT. Translated: CASRTTGTGELFF.